This TCR beta chain was documented in a study of CD8 T cells in Susac syndrome (dated by TCRdb to about 2019). As for the study more broadly: The study used repertoire sequencing to test whether antigen drove CD8+ T cell activation and differentiation in Susac syndrome.

Peripheral blood CD8+ and CD4+ T cells from healthy donors, Susac syndrome patients and multiple sclerosis patients were profiled by high-throughput TCR beta sequencing. Treatment-naive patients with stable or active relapsing-remitting disease fulfilling revised McDonald criteria were used as multiple sclerosis controls. Bulk CD8+ and CD4+ T cells were purified by magnetic negative isolation, while CD8+ TEMRA cells were enriched using FACS. Blood was drawn into EDTA tubes, processed within 24 hours, and PBMCs were isolated by density gradient centrifugation. PBMCs intended for TCR sequencing were cryopreserved in liquid nitrogen and were subsequently thawed in a 37 degrees C water bath. The sorted or isolated CD4+, CD8+ and CD8+ TEMRA cells had a purity of 90% or higher. RNA was extracted using the RNeasy kit, and about 0.45 to 1 ug of the RNA was reverse transcribed with random hexamers. The immunoSEQ multiplex PCR assay, covering 54 Vbeta and 13 Jbeta segments, was used to amplify TCR beta CDR3 regions. PCR amplification bias was corrected using a synthetic template baseline for primer optimization and computational correction. In the source study's methods: Only productive sequences were kept, with reads annotated to V, D and J genes according to IMGT and analyzed in immunoSEQ Analyzer. To calculate clonality, Shannon entropy was normalized by log2 of the number of productive unique sequences and then subtracted from one. Public and private clones were assessed among the 100 most prevalent clones of each patient and control. A clone was defined as Susac-specific if it was absent from the healthy and MS cohorts, from roughly 980 published viral clones and from other ImmuneACCESS disease sequences. Through fastp at Q25 and MiXCR, TCRdb rebuilt clones from the public reads, retaining in-frame beta chains. All rows with the same CDR3 protein become a single entry with the most common DNA and genes. These V and J calls are TCRdb output, not the study's own analysis. Across this sample there are approximately 180,000 distinct CDR3 sequences, with approximately 93% seen only once. The ten biggest clones cover under 0.095% of the sample.

Deletion took 6 bases off V and 5 bases off J, with a span of 19 bases between the germline ends. The CDR3 starts with the cysteine, ends with the phenylalanine, and has 15 residues. The entry retains the CDR3 DNA only, 45 bases that are in frame from base 1. Results and caveats for the whole study, not just this receptor: The TCR sequencing and HLA analysis was acknowledged to have included a relatively small number of individuals.

With respect to this clonotype: What this receptor recognizes is not known. Base qualities are not at hand, and no much larger clone is one base apart.

What was sequenced was CD4+ T cells from PBMCs. The rearrangement combines TRBV12-3 or TRBV12-4 with TRBJ1-2; perhaps TRBD1 is the D gene, with 6 bases matching. The sequence was obtained from a human donor with multiple sclerosis. The bases are TGTGCCAGCAGCCCCGATTACAGGGCTCGATATGGCTACACCTTC. The encoded protein is CASSPDYRARYGYTF.